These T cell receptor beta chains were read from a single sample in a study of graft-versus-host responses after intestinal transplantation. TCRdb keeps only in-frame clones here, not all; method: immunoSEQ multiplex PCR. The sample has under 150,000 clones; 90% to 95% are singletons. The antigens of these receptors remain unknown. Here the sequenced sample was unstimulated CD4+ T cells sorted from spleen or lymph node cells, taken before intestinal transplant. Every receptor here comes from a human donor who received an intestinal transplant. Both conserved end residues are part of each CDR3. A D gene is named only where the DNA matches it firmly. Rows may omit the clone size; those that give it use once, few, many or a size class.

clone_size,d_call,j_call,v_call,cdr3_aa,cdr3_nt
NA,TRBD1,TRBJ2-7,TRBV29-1,CSVKGTGTGNYEQYF,TGCAGCGTCAAAGGGACCGGGACAGGGAATTACGAGCAGTACTTC
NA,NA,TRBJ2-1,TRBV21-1,CASSGPSATLNEQFF,TGTGCCAGCAGCGGCCCTAGCGCCACGCTCAATGAGCAGTTCTTC
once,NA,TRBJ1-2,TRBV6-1,CASSEAFYRERNYGYTF,TGTGCCAGCAGTGAAGCATTTTACAGGGAGAGGAACTATGGCTACACCTTC
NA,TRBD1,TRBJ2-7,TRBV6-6,CASTLRGQGAGEQYF,TGTGCCAGCACCCTACGTGGGCAGGGGGCTGGAGAGCAGTACTTC
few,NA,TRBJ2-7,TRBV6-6,CASSGQGSYEQYF,TGTGCCAGCAGTGGGCAGGGGAGCTACGAGCAGTACTTC
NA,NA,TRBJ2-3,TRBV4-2,CASSQNPGSGGTDTQYF,TGTGCCAGCAGCCAAAATCCCGGCAGCGGAGGCACAGATACGCAGTATTTT
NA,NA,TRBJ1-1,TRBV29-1,CSVEEGAGTEAFF,TGCAGCGTTGAAGAGGGGGCAGGAACTGAAGCTTTCTTT
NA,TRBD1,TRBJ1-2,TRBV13,CASSAWDSNYGYTF,TGTGCCAGCAGCGCCTGGGACAGTAACTATGGCTACACCTTC
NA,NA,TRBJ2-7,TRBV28,CASSLSRFYEQYF,TGTGCCAGCAGTTTATCCAGGTTCTACGAGCAGTACTTC
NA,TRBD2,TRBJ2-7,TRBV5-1,CASSLAGAGGKEQYF,TGCGCCAGCAGCTTGGCAGGGGCGGGAGGAAAGGAGCAGTACTTC
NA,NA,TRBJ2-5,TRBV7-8,CASSLVVGGGWETQYF,TGTGCCAGCAGCTTAGTGGTCGGTGGGGGATGGGAGACCCAGTACTTC
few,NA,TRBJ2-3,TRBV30,CAWTRGGSFNTDTQYF,TGTGCCTGGACTCGTGGTGGCAGCTTTAACACAGATACGCAGTATTTT
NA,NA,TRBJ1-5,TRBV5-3,CARRFVIGDSNQPQHF,TGTGCCAGAAGATTCGTCATCGGGGATAGCAATCAGCCCCAGCATTTT
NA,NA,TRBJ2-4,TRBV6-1,CASSPSSLFNIQYF,TGTGCCAGCAGCCCCTCCAGCCTCTTTAACATTCAGTACTTC
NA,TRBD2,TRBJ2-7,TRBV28,CASSSVAAGGPYEQYF,TGTGCCAGCAGTTCGGTCGCGGCGGGAGGGCCCTACGAGCAGTACTTC
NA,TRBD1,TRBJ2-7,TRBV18,CASSPRGQGNYEQYF,TGTGCCAGCTCACCTAGAGGACAGGGGAATTACGAGCAGTACTTC
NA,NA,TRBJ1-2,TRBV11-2,CASSSPVGGYTF,TGTGCCAGCAGCTCACCCGTGGGTGGCTACACCTTC
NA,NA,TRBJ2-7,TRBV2,CASITEYEQYF,TGTGCCAGCATCACGGAATACGAGCAGTACTTC
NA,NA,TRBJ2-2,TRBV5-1,CASSLEGVGELFF,TGCGCCAGCAGCTTGGAGGGGGTCGGGGAGCTGTTTTTT
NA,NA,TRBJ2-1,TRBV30,CAWREWNEQFF,TGTGCCTGGAGGGAGTGGAATGAGCAGTTCTTC
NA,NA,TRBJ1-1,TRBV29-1,CSAHRVLNTEAFF,TGCAGCGCCCACCGGGTTCTGAACACTGAAGCTTTCTTT
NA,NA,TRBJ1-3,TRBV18,CASSSTRGAGNTIYF,TGTGCCAGCTCATCGACCCGGGGGGCTGGAAACACCATATATTTT
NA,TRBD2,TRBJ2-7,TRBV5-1,CASSLGGREQYF,TGCGCCAGCAGCTTGGGCGGGAGGGAGCAGTACTTC
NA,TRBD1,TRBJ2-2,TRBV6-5,CASSRQGANTGELFF,TGTGCCAGCAGTCGGCAGGGGGCGAACACCGGGGAGCTGTTTTTT
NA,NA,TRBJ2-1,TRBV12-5,CASGLTRHRDFHVNEQFF,TGTGCTAGTGGCCTAACTAGGCACCGGGACTTTCACGTCAATGAGCAGTTCTTC
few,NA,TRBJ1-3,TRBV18,CASSQQTTSSGNTIYF,TGTGCCAGCTCACAACAGACAACAAGCTCTGGAAACACCATATATTTT
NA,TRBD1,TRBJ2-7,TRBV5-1,CASSPNPGQGSHEQYF,TGCGCCAGCAGCCCAAACCCTGGACAGGGTAGCCACGAGCAGTACTTC
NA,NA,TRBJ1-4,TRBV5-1,CASSPGWGEKLFF,TGCGCCAGCAGCCCTGGTTGGGGAGAAAAACTGTTTTTT
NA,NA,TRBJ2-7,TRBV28,CASSLRSHRDEQYF,TGTGCCAGCAGTTTAAGGTCCCACAGGGACGAGCAGTACTTC
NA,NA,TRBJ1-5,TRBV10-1,CASSESVYQPQHF,TGCGCCAGCAGTGAGTCGGTTTATCAGCCCCAGCATTTT
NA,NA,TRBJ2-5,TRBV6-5,CASSYSLGVETQYF,TGTGCCAGCAGTTACTCACTAGGGGTGGAGACCCAGTACTTC
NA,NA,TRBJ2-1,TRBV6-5,CASSGRIADEQFF,TGTGCCAGCAGTGGGCGGATAGCCGATGAGCAGTTCTTC
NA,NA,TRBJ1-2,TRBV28,CASSLQGYGYTF,TGTGCCAGCAGTCTTCAGGGATATGGCTACACCTTC
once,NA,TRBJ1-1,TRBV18,CASSKGLVNTEAFF,TGTGCCAGCTCAAAGGGGCTCGTGAACACTGAAGCTTTCTTT
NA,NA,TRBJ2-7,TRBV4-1,CASSQGRMSSYEQYF,TGCGCCAGCAGCCAGGGACGGATGAGCTCCTACGAGCAGTACTTC
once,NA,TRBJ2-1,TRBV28,CASIREFAFVNEQFF,TGTGCCAGCATTAGGGAGTTCGCGTTTGTTAATGAGCAGTTCTTC
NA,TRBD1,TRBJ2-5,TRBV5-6,CASSLEDREGEETQYF,TGTGCCAGCAGCTTGGAGGACAGGGAAGGGGAAGAGACCCAGTACTTC
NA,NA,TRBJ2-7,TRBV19,CASSRTGSSYEQYF,TGTGCCAGTAGTAGGACGGGGAGCTCCTACGAGCAGTACTTC
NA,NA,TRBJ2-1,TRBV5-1,CASRSLDEQFF,TGCGCCAGCAGATCCCTCGATGAGCAGTTCTTC
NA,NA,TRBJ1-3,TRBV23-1,CASSQPGHGADSSGNTIYF,TGCGCCAGCAGTCAACCGGGACACGGAGCCGATAGCTCTGGAAACACCATATATTTT
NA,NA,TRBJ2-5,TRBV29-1,CSTRLYQETQYF,TGCAGCACCAGGTTGTACCAAGAGACCCAGTACTTC
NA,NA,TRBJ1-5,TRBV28,CASSLGQGGQPQHF,TGTGCCAGCAGTTTAGGCCAGGGAGGTCAGCCCCAGCATTTT
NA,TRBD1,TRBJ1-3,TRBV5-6,CASSLVSGDRGLGNTIYF,TGTGCCAGCAGCTTGGTAAGTGGGGACAGGGGGCTAGGAAACACCATATATTTT
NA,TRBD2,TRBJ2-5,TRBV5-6,CASSTLAGGFQETQYF,TGTGCCAGCAGCACACTAGCGGGAGGGTTCCAAGAGACCCAGTACTTC
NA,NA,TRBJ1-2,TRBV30,CAWSGQWNYGYTF,TGTGCCTGGAGTGGACAGTGGAACTATGGCTACACCTTC
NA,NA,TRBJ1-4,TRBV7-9,CASSLQTGEKLFF,TGTGCCAGCAGCTTACAGACAGGTGAAAAACTGTTTTTT
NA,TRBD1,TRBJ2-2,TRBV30,CAWSASRTGANTGELFF,TGTGCCTGGAGTGCCTCTCGGACAGGCGCGAACACCGGGGAGCTGTTTTTT
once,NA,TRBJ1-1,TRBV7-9,CASSLASSSQGQNTEAFF,TGTGCCAGCAGCTTAGCATCATCTAGCCAGGGGCAGAACACTGAAGCTTTCTTT
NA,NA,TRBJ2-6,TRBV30,CAWSVSSGANVLTF,TGTGCCTGGAGTGTCTCCTCTGGGGCCAACGTCCTGACTTTC
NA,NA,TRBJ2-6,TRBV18,CASSATGSSGANVLTF,TGTGCCAGCTCAGCAACAGGCTCCTCTGGGGCCAACGTCCTGACTTTC
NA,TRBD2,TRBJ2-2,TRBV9,CASSVRGGSVPGELFF,TGTGCCAGCAGCGTAAGGGGCGGGAGCGTCCCCGGGGAGCTGTTTTTT
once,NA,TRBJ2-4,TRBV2,CASNPRLGDIQYF,TGTGCCAGCAACCCCAGGCTCGGGGACATTCAGTACTTC
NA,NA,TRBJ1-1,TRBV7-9,CASSSDSTEAFF,TGTGCCAGCAGCTCGGACAGCACTGAAGCTTTCTTT